This T cell receptor (beta chain) was identified in a study of T cell repertoires in cytomegalovirus infection. Study in general: Carrying CMV and the relevant HLA type showed in public TCR beta signatures. Findings of the study overall: Pooled public TCR beta family frequency picked out CMV carriers with the relevant HLA. Ex vivo, HLA-C-restricted CMV-specific TCR beta clonotypes prevailed over the rest of the response.

TCRdb re-derived calls from the reads in MiXCR, one entry per CDR3 protein. The sample records around 280,000 distinct CDR3 sequences, approximately 15% being singletons. The CDR3 sequence is 14 residues long. Germline V lookup: CDR1 MNHEY, CDR2 SMNVEV (reference sequence). The V gene end was trimmed by 3 bases and the J gene end by 3 bases; junction bases not matched to a gene: 4. This clonotype was counted at least ten times. Its target is unknown. Sequencing was done on a sample of PBMCs. The V and J genes are TRBV27 and TRBJ2-7; 8 positions match TRBD1. The TCR originated in a human donor in good health (CMV status not recorded). Some clones in this sample may be carry-over from other donors' samples. The CDR3 loop reads CASSFRTGIYEQYF. CDR3 coding DNA: TGTGCCAGCAGTTTCAGGACAGGGATCTACGAGCAGTACTTC.